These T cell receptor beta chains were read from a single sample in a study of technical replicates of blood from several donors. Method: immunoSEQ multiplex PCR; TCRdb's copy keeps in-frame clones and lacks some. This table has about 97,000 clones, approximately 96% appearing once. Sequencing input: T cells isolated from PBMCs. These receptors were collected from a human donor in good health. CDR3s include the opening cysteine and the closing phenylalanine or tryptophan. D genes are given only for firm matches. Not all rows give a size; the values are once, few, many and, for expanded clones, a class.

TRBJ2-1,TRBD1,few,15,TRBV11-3,TGTGCCAGCAGCTTAGTGGGGTCAGGGGGCGATGAGCAGTTCTTC,CASSLVGSGGDEQFF
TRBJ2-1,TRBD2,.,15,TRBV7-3,TGTGCCAGCAGCTTAGCTAGCGGGAGTTTTTTTGAGCAGTTCTTC,CASSLASGSFFEQFF
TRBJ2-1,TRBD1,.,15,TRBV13,TGTGCCAGCAGCGCCTGGACAGGAGCCCTCAATGAGCAGTTCTTC,CASSAWTGALNEQFF
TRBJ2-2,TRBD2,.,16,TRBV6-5,TGTGCCAGCAGTTGGGGACTAGCGGGAGGTTCCGGGGAGCTGTTTTTT,CASSWGLAGGSGELFF
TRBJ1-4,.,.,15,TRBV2,TGTGCCAGCAGTGACAAAAAGGGGCGAATTGAAAAACTGTTTTTT,CASSDKKGRIEKLFF
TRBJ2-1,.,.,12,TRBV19,TGTGCCAGTAGTATAGATCTGAGTGAGCAGTTCTTC,CASSIDLSEQFF
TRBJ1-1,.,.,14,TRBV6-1,TGTGCCAGCAGAATTACTGCACTAAACACTGAAGCTTTCTTT,CASRITALNTEAFF
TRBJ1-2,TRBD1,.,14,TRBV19,TGTGCCAGTAGTTTCGGGACAGGTACCTATGGCTACACCTTC,CASSFGTGTYGYTF
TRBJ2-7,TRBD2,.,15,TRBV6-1,TGTGCCAGCATTCTCGGACTAGCCCAGACCTACGAGCAGTACTTC,CASILGLAQTYEQYF
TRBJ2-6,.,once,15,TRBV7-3,TGTGCCAGCAGCTTTGGGGCATCTGGGGCCAACGTCCTGACTTTC,CASSFGASGANVLTF
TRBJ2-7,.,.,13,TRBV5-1,TGCGCCAGCAGCTCTACTAGGTTCCACGAGCAGTACTTC,CASSSTRFHEQYF
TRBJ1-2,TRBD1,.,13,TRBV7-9,TGTGCCAGCAGCTCAATGACAGGGAACGGCTACACCTTC,CASSSMTGNGYTF
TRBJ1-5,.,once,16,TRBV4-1,TGCGCCAGCAGCCTATCGGGAACGGATAGCAATCAGCCCCAGCATTTT,CASSLSGTDSNQPQHF
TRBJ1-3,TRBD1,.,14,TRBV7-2,TGTGCCAGCAGCTTAGGGACAGGAGGAAACACCATATATTTT,CASSLGTGGNTIYF
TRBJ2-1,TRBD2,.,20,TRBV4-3,TGCGCCAGCAGCCAAGGATTGGCGGGAGGGCCTTTAATAGTCATGAATGAGCAGTTCTTC,CASSQGLAGGPLIVMNEQFF
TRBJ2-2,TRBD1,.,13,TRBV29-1,TGCAGCGTTACAGGGGGAGTTACCGGGGAGCTGTTTTTT,CSVTGGVTGELFF
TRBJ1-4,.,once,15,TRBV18,TGTGCCAGCTCACCGGGGGGGGTAAACGCGGAAAAACTGTTTTTT,CASSPGGVNAEKLFF
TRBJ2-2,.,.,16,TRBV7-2,TGTGCCAGCAGCTCGAGACAGGCTCCCATCCCCGGGGAGCTGTTTTTT,CASSSRQAPIPGELFF
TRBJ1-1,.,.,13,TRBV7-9,TGTGCCAGCAGCTTATTATTTCCCACTGAAGCTTTCTTT,CASSLLFPTEAFF
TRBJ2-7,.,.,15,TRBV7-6,TGTGCCAGCAGCTTAGACACAGGCGGCCCGTACGAGCAGTACTTC,CASSLDTGGPYEQYF
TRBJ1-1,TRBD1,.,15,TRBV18,TGTGCCAGCTCACTCTCGACAGGGGAGAACACTGAAGCTTTCTTT,CASSLSTGENTEAFF
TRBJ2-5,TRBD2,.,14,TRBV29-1,TGCAGCGTTCCTCCTAGCGGGGTACAAGAGACCCAGTACTTC,CSVPPSGVQETQYF
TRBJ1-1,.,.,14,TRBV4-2,TGTGCCAGCAGCCAAGTCACACCGAACACTGAAGCTTTCTTT,CASSQVTPNTEAFF
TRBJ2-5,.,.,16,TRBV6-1,TGTGCCAGCAGTGTAGGGGTAGCTATGTTACAAGAGACCCAGTACTTC,CASSVGVAMLQETQYF
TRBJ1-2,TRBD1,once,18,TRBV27,TGTGCCAGCAGTATCCGGGGACAGGGCGGCAATTCTAACTATGGCTACACCTTC,CASSIRGQGGNSNYGYTF
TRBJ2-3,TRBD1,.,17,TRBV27,TGTGCCAGCAGCCTACTAACCGGGACAGGGGGCACAGATACGCAGTATTTT,CASSLLTGTGGTDTQYF
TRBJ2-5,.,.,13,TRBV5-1,TGCGCCAGCAGCGTTCAGGGGATGGAGACCCAGTACTTC,CASSVQGMETQYF
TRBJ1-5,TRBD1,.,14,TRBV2,TGTGCCAGCAGTGGACAGGGGATTGATCAGCCCCAGCATTTT,CASSGQGIDQPQHF
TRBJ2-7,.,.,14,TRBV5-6,TGTGCCAGCAGCTTGGGTAGATTCTCCTACGAGCAGTACTTC,CASSLGRFSYEQYF
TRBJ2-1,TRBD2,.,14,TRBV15,TGTGCCACCAGGGGACTAGCGGGAGACGGTGAGCAGTTCTTC,CATRGLAGDGEQFF
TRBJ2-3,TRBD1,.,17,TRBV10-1,TGCGCCAGCAGTGAGTCCGGACAGGGGGCCAGCACAGATACGCAGTATTTT,CASSESGQGASTDTQYF
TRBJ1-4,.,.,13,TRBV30,TGTGCCTGGAGTTTCTCCGCTAATGAAAAACTGTTTTTT,CAWSFSANEKLFF
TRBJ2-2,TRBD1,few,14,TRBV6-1,TGTGCCAGCCACGGGACAGGGCTCACCGGGGAGCTGTTTTTT,CASHGTGLTGELFF
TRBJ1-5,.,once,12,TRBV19,TGTGCCAGTAGTATGCTAAATCAGCCCCAGCATTTT,CASSMLNQPQHF
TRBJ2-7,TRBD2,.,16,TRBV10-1,TGCGCCAGCAGTCTCCCGGGACTAGTCTCCTTGTACGAGCAGTACTTC,CASSLPGLVSLYEQYF
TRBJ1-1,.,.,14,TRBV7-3,TGTGCCAGCAGCTTACAGGAATGGAACACTGAAGCTTTCTTT,CASSLQEWNTEAFF
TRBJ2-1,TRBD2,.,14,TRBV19,TGTGCCAGTAGCCGACTAGCGGGTTACAATGAGCAGTTCTTC,CASSRLAGYNEQFF
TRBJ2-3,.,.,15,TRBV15,TGTGCCACCAGCAGAGATCGGGGTTTATCAGATACGCAGTATTTT,CATSRDRGLSDTQYF
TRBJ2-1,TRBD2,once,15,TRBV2,TGTGCCAGCAGTGAACTAGCGGGAACATCGGGTGAGCAGTTCTTC,CASSELAGTSGEQFF
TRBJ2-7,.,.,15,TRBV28,TGTGCCAGCAGTTTTTACAGTATCTACTCCTACGAGCAGTACTTC,CASSFYSIYSYEQYF
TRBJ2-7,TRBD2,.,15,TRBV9,TGTGCCAGCAGCGCGGGACTAGCGGGTTCCTACGAGCAGTACTTC,CASSAGLAGSYEQYF
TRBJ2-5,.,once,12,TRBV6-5,TGTGCCAGCACTCGAGGAGGGGAGACCCAGTACTTC,CASTRGGETQYF
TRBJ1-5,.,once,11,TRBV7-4,TGTGCCAGCAGCCCTCATCAGCCCCAGCATTTT,CASSPHQPQHF
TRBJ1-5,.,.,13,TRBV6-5,TGTGCCAGCAGCCGCGGTAGCAATCAGCCCCAGCATTTT,CASSRGSNQPQHF
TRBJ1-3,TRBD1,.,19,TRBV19,TGTGCCAGTAGTATTGCCAGGGGGTCAAAGGATTCGGGTGGAAACACCATATATTTT,CASSIARGSKDSGGNTIYF
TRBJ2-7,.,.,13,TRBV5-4,TGTGCCAGCAGCTTACATGATCCCTACGAGCAGTACTTC,CASSLHDPYEQYF
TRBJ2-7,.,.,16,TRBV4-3,TGCGCCAGCAGCCAAGATGGGGAGCGGGTTGCCTACGAGCAGTACTTC,CASSQDGERVAYEQYF
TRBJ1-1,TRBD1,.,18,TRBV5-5,TGTGCCAGCAGCTTGGAATACGGGACAGGCTATTTTTTGGCTGAAGCTTTCTTT,CASSLEYGTGYFLAEAFF
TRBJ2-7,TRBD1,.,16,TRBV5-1,TGCGCCAGCAGACCCCTGCCGGGACAGGGAGGAGGATCGCCTCTTTTC,CASRPLPGQGGGSPLF
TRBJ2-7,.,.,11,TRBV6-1,TGTGCCAGCAGTGACCGCTACGAGCAGTACTTC,CASSDRYEQYF